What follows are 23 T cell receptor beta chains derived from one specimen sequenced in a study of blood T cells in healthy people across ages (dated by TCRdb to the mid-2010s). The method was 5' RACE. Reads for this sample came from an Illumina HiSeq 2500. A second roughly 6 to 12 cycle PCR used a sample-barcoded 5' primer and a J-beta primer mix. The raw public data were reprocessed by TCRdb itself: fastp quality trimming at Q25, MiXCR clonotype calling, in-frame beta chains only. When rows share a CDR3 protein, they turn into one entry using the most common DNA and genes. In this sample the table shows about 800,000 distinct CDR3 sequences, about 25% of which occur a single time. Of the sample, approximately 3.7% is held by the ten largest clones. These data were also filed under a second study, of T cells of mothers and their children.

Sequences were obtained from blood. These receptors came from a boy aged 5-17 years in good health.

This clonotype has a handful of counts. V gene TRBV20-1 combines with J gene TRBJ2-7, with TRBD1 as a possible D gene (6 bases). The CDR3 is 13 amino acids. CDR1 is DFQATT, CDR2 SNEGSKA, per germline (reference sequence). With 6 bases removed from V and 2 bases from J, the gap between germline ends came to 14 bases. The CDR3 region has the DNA TGCAGTGCCCCCCGGCAGGGGACCTACGAGCAGTACTTC. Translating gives CSAPRQGTYEQYF.

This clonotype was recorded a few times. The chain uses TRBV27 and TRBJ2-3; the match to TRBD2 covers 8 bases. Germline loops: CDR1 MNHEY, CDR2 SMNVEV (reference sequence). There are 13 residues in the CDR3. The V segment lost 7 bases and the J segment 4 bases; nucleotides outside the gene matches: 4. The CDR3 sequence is CASTSTSADTQYF. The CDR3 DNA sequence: TGTGCCAGCACCTCGACTAGCGCAGATACGCAGTATTTT.

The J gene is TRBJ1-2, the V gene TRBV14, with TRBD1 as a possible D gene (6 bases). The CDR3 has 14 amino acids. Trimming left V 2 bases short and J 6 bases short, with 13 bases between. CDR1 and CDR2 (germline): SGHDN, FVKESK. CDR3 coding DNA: TGTGCCAGCAGCCAATTGCAGGGGAGACATGGCTACACCTTC. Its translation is CASSQLQGRHGYTF.

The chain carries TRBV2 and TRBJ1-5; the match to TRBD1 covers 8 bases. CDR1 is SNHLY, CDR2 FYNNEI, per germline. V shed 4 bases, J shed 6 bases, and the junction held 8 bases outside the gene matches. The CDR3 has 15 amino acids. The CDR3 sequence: CASSVRTGTSQPQHF. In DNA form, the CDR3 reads TGTGCCAGCAGTGTCAGGACAGGGACTTCTCAGCCCCAGCATTTT.

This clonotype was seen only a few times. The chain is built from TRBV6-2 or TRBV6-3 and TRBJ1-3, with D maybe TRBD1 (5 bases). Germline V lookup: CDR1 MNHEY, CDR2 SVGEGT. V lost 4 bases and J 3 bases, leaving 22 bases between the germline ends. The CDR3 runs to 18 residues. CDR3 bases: TGTGCCAGCAGTTTGCTCCTTGTTTGGGACCGAGATGGAAACACCATATATTTT. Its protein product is CASSLLLVWDRDGNTIYF.

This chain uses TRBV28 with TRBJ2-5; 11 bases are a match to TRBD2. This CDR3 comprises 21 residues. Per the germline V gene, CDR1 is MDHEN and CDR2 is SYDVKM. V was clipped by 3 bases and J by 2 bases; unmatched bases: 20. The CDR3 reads CASSFGALAGAVYSKQETQYF. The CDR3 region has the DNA TGTGCCAGCAGTTTCGGGGCACTAGCGGGAGCGGTTTACAGTAAACAAGAGACCCAGTACTTC.

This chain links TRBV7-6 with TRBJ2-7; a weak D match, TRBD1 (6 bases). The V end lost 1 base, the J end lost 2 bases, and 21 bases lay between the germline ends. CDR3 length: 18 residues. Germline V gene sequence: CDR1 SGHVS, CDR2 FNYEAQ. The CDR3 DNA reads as TGTGCCAGCAGCTTAGAAGAGCCAGCAGGGGCGGACCCCTACGAGCAGTACTTC. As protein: CASSLEEPAGADPYEQYF.

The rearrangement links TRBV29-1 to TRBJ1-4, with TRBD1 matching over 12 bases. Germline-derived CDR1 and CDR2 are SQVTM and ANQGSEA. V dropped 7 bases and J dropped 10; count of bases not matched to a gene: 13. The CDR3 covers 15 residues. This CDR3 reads CSALSGTGGYGKLFF. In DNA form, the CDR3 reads TGCAGCGCTCTCTCCGGGACAGGGGGCTACGGAAAACTGTTTTTT.

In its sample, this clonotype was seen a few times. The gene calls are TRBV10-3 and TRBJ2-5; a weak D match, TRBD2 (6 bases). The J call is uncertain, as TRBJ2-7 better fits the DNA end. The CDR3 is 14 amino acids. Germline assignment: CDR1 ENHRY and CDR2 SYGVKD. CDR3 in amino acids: CATQGDSGSYEQYF. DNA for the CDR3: TGTGCCACCCAGGGTGATAGCGGTTCCTACGAGCAGTACTTC.

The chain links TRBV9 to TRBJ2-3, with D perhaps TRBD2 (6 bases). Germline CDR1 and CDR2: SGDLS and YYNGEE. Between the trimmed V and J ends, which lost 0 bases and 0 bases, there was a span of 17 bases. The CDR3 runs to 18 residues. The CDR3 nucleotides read TGTGCCAGCAGCGTAGGGCTTCTAGCGAGTGCTAGCACAGATACGCAGTATTTT. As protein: CASSVGLLASASTDTQYF.

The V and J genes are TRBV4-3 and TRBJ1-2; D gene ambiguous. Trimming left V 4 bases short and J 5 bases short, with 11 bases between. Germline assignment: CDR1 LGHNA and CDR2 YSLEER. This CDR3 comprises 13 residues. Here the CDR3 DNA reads TGCGCCAGCAGCCCTTCGGTCTTTTATGGCTACACCTTC. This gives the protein CASSPSVFYGYTF.

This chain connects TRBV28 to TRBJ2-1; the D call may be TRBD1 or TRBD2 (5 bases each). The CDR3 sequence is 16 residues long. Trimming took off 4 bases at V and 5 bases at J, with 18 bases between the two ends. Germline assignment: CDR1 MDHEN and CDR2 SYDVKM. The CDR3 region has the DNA TGTGCCAGCAGTTGGAGTTTCCGGGACCGAAACAATGAGCAGTTCTTC. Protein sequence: CASSWSFRDRNNEQFF. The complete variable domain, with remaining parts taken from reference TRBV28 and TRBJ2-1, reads DVKVTQSSRYLVKRTGEKVFLECVQDMDHENMFWYRQDPGLGLRLIYFSYDVKMKEKGDIPEGYSVSREKKERFSLILESASTNQTSMYLCASSWSFRDRNNEQFFGPGTRLTVL.

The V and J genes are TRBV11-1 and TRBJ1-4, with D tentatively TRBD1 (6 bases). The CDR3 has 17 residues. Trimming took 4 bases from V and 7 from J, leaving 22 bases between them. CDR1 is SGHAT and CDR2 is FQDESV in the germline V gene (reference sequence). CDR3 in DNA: TGTGCCAGCAGCTCGCAGGGGAGCGAACTGTATCCTGAAAAACTGTTTTTT. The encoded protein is CASSSQGSELYPEKLFF.

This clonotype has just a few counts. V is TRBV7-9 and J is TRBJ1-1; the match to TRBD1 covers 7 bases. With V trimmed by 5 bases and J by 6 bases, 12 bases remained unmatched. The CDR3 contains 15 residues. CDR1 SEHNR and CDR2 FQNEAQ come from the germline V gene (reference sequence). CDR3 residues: CASSLERTGISEAFF. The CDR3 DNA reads TGTGCCAGCAGCCTAGAGAGGACAGGAATTTCTGAAGCTTTCTTT.

CDR3 amino acids: CASSISKFGVVNTEAFF. The CDR3 nucleotides are TGTGCCAGTAGTATTTCGAAGTTTGGTGTGGTGAACACTGAAGCTTTCTTT. The V gene is TRBV19, the J gene TRBJ1-1, with D unresolved. Germline V gene lookup returns CDR1 LNHDA and CDR2 SQIVND (reference sequence). There are 17 residues in the CDR3. Trimming stripped 3 bases from V and 0 bases from J, with 17 bases between.

The CDR3 spells CASSLNPPGEQYF. CDR3 in DNA: TGTGCCAGCAGTTTAAACCCCCCAGGCGAGCAGTACTTC. The V and J genes are TRBV12-3 or TRBV12-4 and TRBJ2-7; D gene uncertain. V lost 2 bases and J lost 6, with 11 bases in between. The CDR3 length is 13 residues.

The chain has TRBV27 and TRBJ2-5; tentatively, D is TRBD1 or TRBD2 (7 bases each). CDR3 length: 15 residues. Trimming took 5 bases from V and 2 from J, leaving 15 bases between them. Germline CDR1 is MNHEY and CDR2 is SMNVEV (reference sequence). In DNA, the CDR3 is TGTGCCAGCAGTCACGAGCGGGGACAGCAAGAGACCCAGTACTTC. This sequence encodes CASSHERGQQETQYF.

In DNA form, the CDR3 reads TGCAGCGTTGAACTAGGACAGACGGAGTCCTACAATGAGCAGTTCTTC. It codes for CSVELGQTESYNEQFF. V and J are TRBV29-1 and TRBJ2-1; possibly TRBD1 for D (6 bases). CDR3 length equals 16 residues. The V gene's germline CDR1 is SQVTM and CDR2 ANQGSEA. Trimming took off 2 bases at V and 1 base at J, with 15 bases between the two ends.

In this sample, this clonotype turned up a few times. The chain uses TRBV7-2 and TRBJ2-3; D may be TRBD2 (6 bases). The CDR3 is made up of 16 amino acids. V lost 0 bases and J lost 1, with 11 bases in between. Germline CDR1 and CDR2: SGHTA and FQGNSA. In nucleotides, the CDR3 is TGTGCCAGCAGCTTAGCGGGCGGGACCGGCACAGATACGCAGTATTTT. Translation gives CASSLAGGTGTDTQYF.

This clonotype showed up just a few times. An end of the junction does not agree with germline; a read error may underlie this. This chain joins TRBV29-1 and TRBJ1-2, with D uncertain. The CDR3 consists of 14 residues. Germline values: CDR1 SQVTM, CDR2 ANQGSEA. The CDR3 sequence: CSVEDLYSNYSYTF. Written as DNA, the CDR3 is TGCAGCGTTGAAGATTTATACAGTAACTATAGCTACACCTTC.

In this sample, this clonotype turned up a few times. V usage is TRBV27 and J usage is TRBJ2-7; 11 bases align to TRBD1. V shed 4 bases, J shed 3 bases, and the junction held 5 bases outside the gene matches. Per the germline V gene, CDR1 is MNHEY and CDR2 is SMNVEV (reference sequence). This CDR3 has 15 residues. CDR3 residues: CASSYRTGGDYEQYF. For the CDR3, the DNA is TGTGCCAGCAGTTACCGGACAGGGGGCGACTACGAGCAGTACTTC.

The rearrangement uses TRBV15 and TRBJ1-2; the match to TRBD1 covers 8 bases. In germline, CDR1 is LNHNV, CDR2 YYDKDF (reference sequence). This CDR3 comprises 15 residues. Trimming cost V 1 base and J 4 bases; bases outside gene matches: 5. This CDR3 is CATSRGAGGGYGYTF. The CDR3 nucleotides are TGTGCCACCAGCAGAGGGGCAGGGGGCGGCTATGGCTACACCTTC.

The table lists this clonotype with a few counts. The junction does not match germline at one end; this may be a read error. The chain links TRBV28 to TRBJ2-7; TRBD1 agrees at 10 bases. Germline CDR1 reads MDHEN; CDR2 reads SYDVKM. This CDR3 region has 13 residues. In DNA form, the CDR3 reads TGTACCAGCAAGACAGGGGGCTGGTACGAGCAGTACTTC. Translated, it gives CTSKTGGWYEQYF.